The rows below give T cell receptor beta chains drawn from one sample of a study of cytomegalovirus exposure and HLA in healthy donors. Repertoires were generated with immunoSEQ multiplex PCR, while TCRdb's copy carries only in-frame clones and drops some. The data show 100,000 to 140,000 clones, 82% seen once. Sample: PBMCs. These receptors were taken from a man aged 25 to 45 in good health and CMV-seropositive. Each CDR3 is given with its conserved first and last residue. The D gene is left open where the match is weak. Size tells how often a clone was seen (once, few, many) or the class of an expanded clone, and some rows leave it out.

V,D,J,size,DNA,CDR3
TRBV6-5,TRBD1,TRBJ2-5,.,TGTGCCAGCAGTTCACAGGGGGCTCAAGAGACCCAGTACTTC,CASSSQGAQETQYF
TRBV18,TRBD1,TRBJ1-6,.,TGTGCCAGCTCACCTAAGGGACAGACCAATTCACCCCTCCACTTT,CASSPKGQTNSPLHF
TRBV5-1,TRBD2,TRBJ2-1,.,TGCGCCAGCAGCCCTTCAGCGGGGGGGCCAAATGAGCAGTTCTTC,CASSPSAGGPNEQFF
TRBV5-4,TRBD1,TRBJ2-5,.,TGTGCCAGCAGCCGAGGACAGGCGAATCAAGAGACCCAGTACTTC,CASSRGQANQETQYF
TRBV6-6,.,TRBJ1-1,.,TGTGCCAGCAGCCTCGGGTCGCTTAACATAAACACTGAAGCTTTCTTT,CASSLGSLNINTEAFF
TRBV18,TRBD2,TRBJ2-1,few,TGTGCCAGCTCCCTTACTAGCGGGGGAGGGGATGAGCAGTTCTTC,CASSLTSGGGDEQFF
TRBV5-8,.,TRBJ1-5,.,TGTGCCAGCAGCTTCACTAGACCTAGTCAGCATTTT,CASSFTRPSQHF
TRBV5-1,TRBD1,TRBJ1-4,.,TGCGCCAGCAGCATCGGACAGGGCTTCGAAAAACTGTTTTTT,CASSIGQGFEKLFF
TRBV5-8,.,TRBJ1-2,.,TGTGCCAGCAGCTTGATGCAGAATAACTATGGCTACACCTTC,CASSLMQNNYGYTF
TRBV5-1,.,TRBJ1-2,.,TGCGCCAGCAGCTTGGACAGGGACGTAAGCTACACCTTC,CASSLDRDVSYTF
TRBV7-9,TRBD1,TRBJ1-1,.,TGTGCCAGCAGCTCCAAATCGGGACAGGGCTCATATCCACCGGTAGCTTTCTTT,CASSSKSGQGSYPPVAFF
TRBV4-1,TRBD2,TRBJ2-5,once,TGCGCCAGCAGCCAATTCGAGTCGAGCGGGGGGCCGGGGGCGGCCCAGTACTTC,CASSQFESSGGPGAAQYF
TRBV6-6,.,TRBJ1-5,.,TGTGCCAGCAAGACCGGGACACCGAATCAGCCCCAGCATTTT,CASKTGTPNQPQHF
TRBV28,.,TRBJ1-2,.,TGTGCCAGCAGGGGGCCACAGGGATATGGCTACACCTTC,CASRGPQGYGYTF
TRBV27,.,TRBJ1-6,.,TGTGCCAGCAGTTTATCGAGAAGGAGCTCCTATAATTCACCCCTCCACTTT,CASSLSRRSSYNSPLHF
TRBV5-4,.,TRBJ1-6,.,TGTGCCAGCAGCTTGGGACAGTCACGACCCCTCCACTTT,CASSLGQSRPLHF
TRBV19,.,TRBJ1-5,.,TGTGCCAGTAGTCCACAGGTACAGCAGCCCCAGCATTTT,CASSPQVQQPQHF
TRBV11-3,TRBD2,TRBJ2-7,.,TGTGCCAGCAGCTCGGGACTAGCGGGGGTGGACGAGCAGTACTTC,CASSSGLAGVDEQYF
TRBV6-4,.,TRBJ1-2,.,TGTGCCAGCAGTGACTCGTACGGGTTCTATGGCTACACCTTC,CASSDSYGFYGYTF
TRBV7-9,TRBD2,TRBJ2-3,.,TGTGCCAGCAGCTTAGGTGCGGGGGTCGACACAGATACGCAGTATTTT,CASSLGAGVDTDTQYF
TRBV15,.,TRBJ2-2,few,TGTGCCACCAGCAGAGGGGGACATAACACCGGGGAGCTGTTTTTT,CATSRGGHNTGELFF
TRBV7-2,TRBD2,TRBJ2-3,.,TGTGCCAGCAGCTTAGGACTAGCGGGGGGGTCTAGCACAGATACGCAGTATTTT,CASSLGLAGGSSTDTQYF
TRBV5-4,.,TRBJ1-1,.,TGTGCCAGCAGCGGGGGGGGGCGTAGGACTGAAGCTTTCTTT,CASSGGGRRTEAFF
TRBV4-1,TRBD1,TRBJ1-3,few,TGCGCCAGCAGCTTATTACCCAGGGGGGTAAGCCTCTCTGGAAACACCATATATTTT,CASSLLPRGVSLSGNTIYF
TRBV5-1,.,TRBJ2-5,.,TGCGCCAGCAGCCGAAACTACCTCCAAGAGACCCAGTACTTC,CASSRNYLQETQYF
TRBV2,.,TRBJ2-7,.,TGTGCCAGCGAATACGGGGAGCAGTACTTC,CASEYGEQYF
TRBV5-6,TRBD1,TRBJ1-6,.,TGTGCCAGCAGGGGACAGGGGAGTTCACCCCTCCACTTT,CASRGQGSSPLHF
TRBV7-9,TRBD2,TRBJ2-2,.,TGTTCCAGCAGCTTACTCTCCGGGACTAGTAATGAGGAGCTGTTTTTT,CSSSLLSGTSNEELFF
TRBV5-4,TRBD1,TRBJ1-3,.,TGTGCCAGCAGCTTGGGGGGGACAGTTTCGGGAAACACCATATATTTT,CASSLGGTVSGNTIYF
TRBV18,.,TRBJ2-7,.,TGTGCCAGCTCACCCTATATGACAGACTACGAGCAGTACTTC,CASSPYMTDYEQYF
TRBV10-3,.,TRBJ1-1,.,TGTGCCTCCCTCAGGCAGCTGAACACTGAAGCTTTCTTT,CASLRQLNTEAFF
TRBV4-2,TRBD1,TRBJ1-2,.,TGTGCCAGCAGCCAAGCGTGGACAGGGACTTTCTATGGCTACACCTTC,CASSQAWTGTFYGYTF
TRBV30,TRBD1,TRBJ1-1,once,TGTGCCTGGAGTCATAGGGACAGGGAAAGAGCTTTCTTT,CAWSHRDRERAFF
TRBV14,TRBD1,TRBJ1-2,.,TGTGCCAGCAGCCAACCGCCGACAGGGAACTATGGCTACACCTTC,CASSQPPTGNYGYTF
TRBV5-1,.,TRBJ2-2,few,TGCGCCAGCAGCCCGACAGGGAACACCGGGGAGCTGTTTTTT,CASSPTGNTGELFF
TRBV29-1,.,TRBJ1-2,.,TGCAGCACGTCCCGGGACACTGGACACTATGGCTACACCTTC,CSTSRDTGHYGYTF
TRBV18,.,TRBJ2-2,.,TGTGCCAGCTCCTCCTTCGGGGAGCTGTTTTTT,CASSSFGELFF
TRBV18,TRBD1,TRBJ1-5,.,TGTGCCAGCTCACCCGGCCAGGGGGCGAGCAATCAGCCCCAGCATTTT,CASSPGQGASNQPQHF
TRBV25-1,.,TRBJ1-2,.,TGTGCCAGCAGTGGGGGGGAGGTGAACTATGGCTACACCTTC,CASSGGEVNYGYTF
TRBV19,TRBD1,TRBJ1-4,few,TGTGCCAGTAGTATCCGGGACAGGGGACTGACTAATGAAAAACTGTTTTTT,CASSIRDRGLTNEKLFF
TRBV5-4,TRBD2,TRBJ2-1,.,TGTGCCAGCAGCTTGGCGGGACTAACAACCTACAATGAGCAGTTCTTC,CASSLAGLTTYNEQFF
TRBV5-4,.,TRBJ2-6,few,TGTGCCCTCGGGGCCAACGTCCTGACTTTC,CALGANVLTF
TRBV11-3,TRBD1,TRBJ2-7,few,TGTGCCAGCAGCTTCGGACAGGCAAAGCAGTACTTC,CASSFGQAKQYF
TRBV6-5,TRBD1,TRBJ1-1,.,TGTGCCAGCAGCCCAGCGACAGGGTACACTGAAGCTTTCTTT,CASSPATGYTEAFF
TRBV30,.,TRBJ1-3,few,TGTGCCTGGAGTAACGGGGTGGGAAACACCATATATTTT,CAWSNGVGNTIYF
TRBV11-3,.,TRBJ2-1,.,TGTGCCAGCAGCTTAGAGGGTCAGGGCTACAATGAGCAGTTCTTC,CASSLEGQGYNEQFF
TRBV7-2,TRBD2,TRBJ2-3,few,TGTGCCAGCAGCTTCGAGGGGTCTAGCGGGGGTAGCACAGATACGCAGTATTTT,CASSFEGSSGGSTDTQYF
TRBV11-2,.,TRBJ1-4,.,TGTGCCAGCAGCTTAGTCCCCCGGCAGAGGGTCTTAAATGAAAAACTGTTTTTT,CASSLVPRQRVLNEKLFF
TRBV7-2,.,TRBJ2-3,.,TGTGCCAGCAGCTTAGATATACAAAGCACAGATACGCAGTATTTT,CASSLDIQSTDTQYF
TRBV4-1,.,TRBJ1-4,.,TGCGCCAGCAGCCAAAAAAAGGGGGAGACAGATACTAATGAAAAACTGTTTTTT,CASSQKKGETDTNEKLFF